This T cell receptor beta chain came from a study of control samples from healthy donors and cancer patients. TCRdb's copy holds only in-frame clones and misses some; the assay was immunoSEQ multiplex PCR. The profile shows fewer than 200,000 clones, approximately 92% of them singletons. The trim removed 3 bases at V and 4 bases at J, leaving 7 bases unmatched. The germline gives CDR1 DFQATT, CDR2 SNEGSKA (reference sequence). The CDR3 runs to 16 residues. This clonotype originated in a man in his thirties or forties in good health. J is TRBJ2-3 and V is TRBV20-1, with 13 bases lining up with TRBD2. Sequencing used blood. DNA for the CDR3: TGCAGTGCTAGTGGACTAGCGGGGGCCCCCGCAGATACGCAGTATTTT. Its protein is CSASGLAGAPADTQYF.